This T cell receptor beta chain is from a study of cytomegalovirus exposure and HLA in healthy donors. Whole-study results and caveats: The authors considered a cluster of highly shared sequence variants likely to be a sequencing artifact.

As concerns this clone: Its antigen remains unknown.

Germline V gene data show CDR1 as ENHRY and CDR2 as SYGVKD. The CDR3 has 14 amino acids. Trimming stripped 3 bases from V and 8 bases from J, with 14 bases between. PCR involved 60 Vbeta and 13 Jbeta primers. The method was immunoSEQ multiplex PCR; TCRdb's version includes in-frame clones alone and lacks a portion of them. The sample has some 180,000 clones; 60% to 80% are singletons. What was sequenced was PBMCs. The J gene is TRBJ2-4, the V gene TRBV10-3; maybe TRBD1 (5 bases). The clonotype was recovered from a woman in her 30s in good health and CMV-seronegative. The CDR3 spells CAISEKGLRDIQYF. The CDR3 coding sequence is TGTGCCATCAGTGAAAAGGGGCTCCGGGACATTCAGTACTTC.